What follows are 4 T cell receptor beta chains derived from one specimen sequenced in a study of blood T cells in healthy people across ages. For the second PCR, which ran for about 7 to 12 cycles, a sample-barcoded 5' primer and a J-beta primer mix were used. TCRdb passed the 5' RACE reads through MiXCR, listing each CDR3 protein once. Of roughly 860,000 distinct CDR3 sequences in the sample, under 80% were seen once. The source material was blood. The receptors were gathered from a young man in good health.

DNA of the CDR3: TGCAGCGTTGAAAAGGGAAGCAATGAGCAGTTCTTC. Its translation is CSVEKGSNEQFF. The chain couples TRBV29-1 to TRBJ2-1; D not certain. V lost 2 bases and J lost 6, with 8 bases in between. The CDR3 has 12 residues. In germline, CDR1 is SQVTM, CDR2 ANQGSEA.

This clonotype has only one observation. The V call is TRBV29-1, the J call TRBJ2-1; D may correspond to TRBD1 or TRBD2 (6 bases each). The CDR3 runs 14 residues. Germline V gives CDR1 SQVTM, CDR2 ANQGSEA. Trimming left V 4 bases short and J 4 bases short, with 14 bases between. As DNA, the CDR3 is TGCAGCGTTGTGGGGGGCAATATATACAATGAGCAGTTCTTC. It translates to CSVVGGNIYNEQFF.

V usage is TRBV7-2 and J usage is TRBJ2-1; 7 bases match TRBD1. The tail of the sequence fits TRBJ2-7 better, so the J call may be wrong. This CDR3 spans 15 amino acids. Germline V gives CDR1 SGHTA, CDR2 FQGNSA. CDR3 coding DNA: TGTGCCAGCAGCTTACGAGGGGGCGTGAACTACGAGCAGTACTTC. Its protein is CASSLRGGVNYEQYF.

The chain couples TRBV28 to TRBJ2-2; maybe TRBD1 (7 bases). CDR3 size: 16 residues. The V end lost 5 bases, the J end lost 3 bases, and 16 bases lay between the germline ends. Germline V CDR1 and CDR2: MDHEN, SYDVKM. The DNA for the CDR3 is TGTGCCAGCAGTCCTCAGGCGGGACAGTACACCGGGGAGCTGTTTTTT. This codes for CASSPQAGQYTGELFF. Full variable domain (rest looked up from reference TRBV28 and TRBJ2-2): DVKVTQSSRYLVKRTGEKVFLECVQDMDHENMFWYRQDPGLGLRLIYFSYDVKMKEKGDIPEGYSVSREKKERFSLILESASTNQTSMYLCASSPQAGQYTGELFFGEGSRLTVL.